The T cell receptor beta chain under discussion was sequenced for a study of cytomegalovirus exposure and HLA in healthy donors. Study results and caveats: HLA restriction was apparent for most CMV-associated TCR beta chains in a later analysis. The classifier reportedly diagnosed cytomegalovirus status with high sensitivity and specificity.

Germline values: CDR1 SNHLY, CDR2 FYNNEI. V lost 6 bases to trimming and J lost 5 bases; unmatched junction nucleotides: 8. The CDR3 runs to 14 residues. The PCR made use of 60 Vbeta and 13 Jbeta primers. Data came from immunoSEQ multiplex PCR; TCRdb stores just in-frame clones and leaves some out. The sample holds about 170,000 clones, approximately 88% seen once. Remarks on this clone: As yet, its antigen is unknown.

Those who donated were healthy bone marrow donors. The source of this sequence is a boy aged 2-15 years in good health and CMV-seronegative. Source material: PBMCs. This chain uses TRBV2 with TRBJ1-2; 8 nucleotides align to TRBD1. The DNA for the CDR3 is TGTGCCAGCAGAGACAGGGGTGGGGGATATGGCTACACCTTC. Protein sequence: CASRDRGGGYGYTF.